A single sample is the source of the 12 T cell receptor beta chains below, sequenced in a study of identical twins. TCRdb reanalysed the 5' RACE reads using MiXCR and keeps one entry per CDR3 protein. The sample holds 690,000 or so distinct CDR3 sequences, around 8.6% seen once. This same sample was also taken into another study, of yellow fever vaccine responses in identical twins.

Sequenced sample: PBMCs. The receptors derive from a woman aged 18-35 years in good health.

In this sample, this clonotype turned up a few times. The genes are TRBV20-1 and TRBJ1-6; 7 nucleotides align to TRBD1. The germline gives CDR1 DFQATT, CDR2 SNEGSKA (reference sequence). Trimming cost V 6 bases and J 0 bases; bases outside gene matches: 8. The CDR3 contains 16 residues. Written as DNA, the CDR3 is TGCAGTGCAGAGACAGGGCTGAGCTCCTATAATTCACCCCTCCACTTT. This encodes CSAETGLSSYNSPLHF.

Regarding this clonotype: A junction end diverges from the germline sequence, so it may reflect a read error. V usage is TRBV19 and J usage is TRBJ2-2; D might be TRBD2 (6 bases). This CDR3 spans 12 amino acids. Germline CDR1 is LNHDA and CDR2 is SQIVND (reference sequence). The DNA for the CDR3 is TGTGCCAGTAGTATGGAACCGGGACTTCCGAAGTTT. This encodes CASSMEPGLPKF. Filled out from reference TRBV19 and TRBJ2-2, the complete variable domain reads DGGITQSPKYLFRKEGQNVTLSCEQNLNHDAMYWYRQDPGQGLRLIYYSQIVNDFQKGDIAEGYSVSREKKESFPLTVTSAQKNPTAFYLCASSMEPGLPKFGEGSRLTVL.

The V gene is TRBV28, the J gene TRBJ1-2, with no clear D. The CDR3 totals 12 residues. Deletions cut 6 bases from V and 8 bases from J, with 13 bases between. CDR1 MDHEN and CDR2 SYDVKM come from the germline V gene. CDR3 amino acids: CASRKGLKGYTF. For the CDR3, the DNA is TGTGCCAGCAGGAAAGGGTTGAAAGGCTACACCTTC.

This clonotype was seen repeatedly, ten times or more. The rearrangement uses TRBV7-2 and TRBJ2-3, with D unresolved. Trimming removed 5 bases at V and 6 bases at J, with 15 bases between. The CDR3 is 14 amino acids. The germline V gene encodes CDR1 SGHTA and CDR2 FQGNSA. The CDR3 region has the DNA TGTGCCAGCAGCCAAGAGAGGCCCGGGGATACGCAGTATTTT. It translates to CASSQERPGDTQYF.

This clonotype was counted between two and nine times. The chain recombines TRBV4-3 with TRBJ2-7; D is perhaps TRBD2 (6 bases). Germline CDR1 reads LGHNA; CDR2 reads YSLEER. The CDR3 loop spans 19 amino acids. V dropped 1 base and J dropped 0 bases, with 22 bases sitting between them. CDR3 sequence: CASSQVWGETSSVSYEQYF. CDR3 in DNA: TGCGCCAGCAGCCAAGTGTGGGGGGAAACTTCTAGCGTCTCCTACGAGCAGTACTTC.

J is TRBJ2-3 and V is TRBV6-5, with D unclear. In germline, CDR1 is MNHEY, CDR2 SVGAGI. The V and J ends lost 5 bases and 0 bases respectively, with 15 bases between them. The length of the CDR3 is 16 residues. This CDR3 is CASSELESSSTDTQYF. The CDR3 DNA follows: TGTGCCAGCAGTGAACTGGAGTCCTCTAGCACAGATACGCAGTATTTT.

The CDR3 loop reads CASSVDRGLNIQYF. For the CDR3, the DNA is TGTGCCAGCAGCGTGGACAGGGGGCTAAACATTCAGTACTTC. J is TRBJ2-4 and V is TRBV9; TRBD1 matches 11 bases. The J segment lost 6 bases and the V segment lost 2 bases, leaving 1 base of the junction unmatched. CDR3 length equals 14 residues. Germline V gene sequence: CDR1 SGDLS, CDR2 YYNGEE.

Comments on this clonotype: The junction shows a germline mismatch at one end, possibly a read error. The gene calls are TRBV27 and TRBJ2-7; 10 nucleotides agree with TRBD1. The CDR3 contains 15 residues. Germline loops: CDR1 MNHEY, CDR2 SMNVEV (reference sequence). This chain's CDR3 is CASGFLGDRGYEQYF. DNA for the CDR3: TGTGCCAGCGGTTTTCTGGGGGACAGGGGCTACGAGCAGTACTTC.

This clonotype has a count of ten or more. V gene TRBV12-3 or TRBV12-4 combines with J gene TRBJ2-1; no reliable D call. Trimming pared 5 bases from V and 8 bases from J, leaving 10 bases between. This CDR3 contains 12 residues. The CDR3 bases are TGTGCCAGCAGTCGCACCTTGGATGAGCAGTTCTTC. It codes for CASSRTLDEQFF.

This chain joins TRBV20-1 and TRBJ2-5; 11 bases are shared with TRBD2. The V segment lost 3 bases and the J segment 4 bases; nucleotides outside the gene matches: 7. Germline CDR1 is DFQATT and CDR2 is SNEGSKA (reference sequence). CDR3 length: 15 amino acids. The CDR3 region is CSASGLAGGGETQYF. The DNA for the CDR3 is TGCAGTGCTAGCGGCCTAGCGGGGGGCGGAGAGACCCAGTACTTC.

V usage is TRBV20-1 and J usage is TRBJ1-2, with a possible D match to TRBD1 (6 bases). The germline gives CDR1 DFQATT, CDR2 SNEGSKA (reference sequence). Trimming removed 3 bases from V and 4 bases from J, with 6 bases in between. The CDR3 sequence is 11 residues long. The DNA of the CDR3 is TGCAGTGCTAGGACAGGCTATGGCTACACCTTC. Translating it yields CSARTGYGYTF.

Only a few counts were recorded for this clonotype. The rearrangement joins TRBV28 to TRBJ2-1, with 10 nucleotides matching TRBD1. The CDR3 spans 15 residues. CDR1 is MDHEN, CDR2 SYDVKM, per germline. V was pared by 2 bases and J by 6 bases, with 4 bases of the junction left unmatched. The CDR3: CASSLRQGAGNEQFF. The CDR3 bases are TGTGCCAGCAGTTTACGACAGGGGGCAGGCAATGAGCAGTTCTTC.